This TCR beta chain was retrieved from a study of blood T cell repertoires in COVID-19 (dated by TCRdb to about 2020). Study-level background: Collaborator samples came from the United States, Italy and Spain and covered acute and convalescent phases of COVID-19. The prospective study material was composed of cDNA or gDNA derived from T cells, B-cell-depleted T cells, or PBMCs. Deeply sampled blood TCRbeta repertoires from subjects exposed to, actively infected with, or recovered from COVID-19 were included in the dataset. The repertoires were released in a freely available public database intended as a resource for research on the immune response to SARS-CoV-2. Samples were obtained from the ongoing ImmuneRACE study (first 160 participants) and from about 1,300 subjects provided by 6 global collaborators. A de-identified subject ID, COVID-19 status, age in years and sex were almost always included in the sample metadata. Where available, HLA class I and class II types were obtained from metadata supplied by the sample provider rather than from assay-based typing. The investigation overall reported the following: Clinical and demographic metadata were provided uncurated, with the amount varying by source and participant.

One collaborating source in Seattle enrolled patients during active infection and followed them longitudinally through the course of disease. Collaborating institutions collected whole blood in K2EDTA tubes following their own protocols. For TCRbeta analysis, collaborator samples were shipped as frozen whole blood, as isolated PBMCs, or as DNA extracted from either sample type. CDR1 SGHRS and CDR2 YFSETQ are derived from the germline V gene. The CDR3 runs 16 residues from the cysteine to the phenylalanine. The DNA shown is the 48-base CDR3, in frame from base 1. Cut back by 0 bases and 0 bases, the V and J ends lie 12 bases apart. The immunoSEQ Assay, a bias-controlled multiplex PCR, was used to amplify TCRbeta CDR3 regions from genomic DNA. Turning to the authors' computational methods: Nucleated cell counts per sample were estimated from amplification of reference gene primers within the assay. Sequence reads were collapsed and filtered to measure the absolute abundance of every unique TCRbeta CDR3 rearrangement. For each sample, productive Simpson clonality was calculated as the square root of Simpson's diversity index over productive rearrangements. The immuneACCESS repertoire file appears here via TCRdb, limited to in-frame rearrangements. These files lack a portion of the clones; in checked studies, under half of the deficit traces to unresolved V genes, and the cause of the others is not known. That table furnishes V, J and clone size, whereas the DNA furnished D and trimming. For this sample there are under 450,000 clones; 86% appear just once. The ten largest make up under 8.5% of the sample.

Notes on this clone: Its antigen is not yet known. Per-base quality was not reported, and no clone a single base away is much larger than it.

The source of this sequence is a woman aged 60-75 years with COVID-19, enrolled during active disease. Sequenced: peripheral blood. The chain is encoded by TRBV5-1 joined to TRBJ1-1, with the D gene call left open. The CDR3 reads CASSLDSPFMNTEAFF. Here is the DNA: TGCGCCAGCAGCTTGGACAGCCCCTTCATGAACACTGAAGCTTTCTTT. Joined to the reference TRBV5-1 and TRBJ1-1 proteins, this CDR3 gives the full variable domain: KAGVTQTPRYLIKTRGQQVTLSCSPISGHRSVSWYQQTPGQGLQFLFEYFSETQRNKGNFPGRFSGRQFSNSRSEMNVSTLELGDSALYLCASSLDSPFMNTEAFFGQGTRLTVV.